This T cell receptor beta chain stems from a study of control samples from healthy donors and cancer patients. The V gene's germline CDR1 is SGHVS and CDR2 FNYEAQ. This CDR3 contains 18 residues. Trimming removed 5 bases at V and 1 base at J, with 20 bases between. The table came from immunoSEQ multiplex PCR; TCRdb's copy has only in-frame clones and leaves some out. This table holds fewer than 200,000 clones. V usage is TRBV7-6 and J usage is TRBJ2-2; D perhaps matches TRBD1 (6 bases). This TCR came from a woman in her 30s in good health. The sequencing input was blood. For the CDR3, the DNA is TGTGCCAGCAGCCGGAAAGTCGGAACAGGGAGGAACACCGGGGAGCTGTTTTTT. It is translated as CASSRKVGTGRNTGELFF.